These 20 T cell receptor beta chains were sequenced from one sample in a study of cytomegalovirus exposure and HLA in healthy donors. 13 Jbeta primers and 60 Vbeta primers were used for the PCR. Method: immunoSEQ multiplex PCR; TCRdb's copy keeps in-frame clones and lacks some. In the table there are approximately 100,000 clones, around 85% of which are singletons. Input material: PBMCs. The receptor source for this set is a man aged 25 to 40 in good health and CMV-seronegative.

The V and J genes are TRBV30 and TRBJ2-6; 8 nucleotides line up with TRBD1. This CDR3 has 15 amino acids. Looked up from germline, CDR1 is GTSNPN and CDR2 is SVGIG (reference sequence). The V and J ends lost 3 bases and 4 bases, in that order; junction bases with no gene match: 5. CDR3 coding DNA: TGTGCCTGGAGGCCAGGGGGCTCCGGGGCCAACGTCCTGACTTTC. It encodes CAWRPGGSGANVLTF.

The gene calls are TRBV7-9 and TRBJ2-7; maybe TRBD1 (6 bases). The length of the CDR3 is 14 residues. CDR1 and CDR2 from the germline V gene are SEHNR and FQNEAQ (reference sequence). V was clipped by 5 bases and J by 4 bases, with 15 bases between them. The CDR3 loop is CASSPRDIFYEQYF. CDR3 DNA: TGTGCCAGCAGCCCACGGGACATATTTTACGAGCAGTACTTC.

The chain recombines TRBV5-8 with TRBJ2-1; perhaps TRBD1 as D (6 bases). Germline V gene data show CDR1 as SGHTS and CDR2 as YDEGEE. This CDR3 is built from 15 residues. Trimming stripped 4 bases from V and 4 bases from J, with 15 bases between. This CDR3 is CASSQTGTSYNEQFF. Here the CDR3 DNA reads TGTGCCAGCAGCCAAACCGGGACATCGTACAATGAGCAGTTCTTC.

The chain's CDR3 is CASSQTGMLYF. In DNA, the CDR3 is TGCGCCAGCAGCCAAACAGGGATGCTTTATTTT. The rearrangement uses TRBV4-1 and TRBJ2-3, with D possibly TRBD1 on 6 matching bases. This CDR3 contains 11 residues. V was trimmed by 2 bases and J by 15 bases, leaving 12 bases between them. Germline-derived CDR1 and CDR2 are MGHRA and YSYEKL.

V usage is TRBV7-6 and J usage is TRBJ1-4; TRBD1 matches at 7 bases. The V segment lost 5 bases and the J segment 3 bases; nucleotides outside the gene matches: 18. CDR1 and CDR2 from the germline V gene are SGHVS and FNYEAQ. The CDR3 consists of 19 residues. CDR3 bases: TGTGCCAGCAGCCCCAGGACAGGACAGGACTATGGGGCTAATGAAAAACTGTTTTTT. As protein: CASSPRTGQDYGANEKLFF.

The V call is TRBV7-9, the J call TRBJ2-7, with D unresolved. Trimming pared 5 bases from V and 6 bases from J, leaving 8 bases between. Germline CDR1 SEHNR, CDR2 FQNEAQ (reference sequence). The CDR3 is 11 amino acids. CDR3 bases: TGTGCCAGCAGCCCTCTGGCCGAGCAGTACTTC. This codes for CASSPLAEQYF.

CDR3 sequence: CASSIGQAEKLFF. The CDR3 DNA reads TGTGCCAGTAGTATTGGCCAGGCGGAAAAACTGTTTTTT. J is TRBJ1-4 and V is TRBV19; D remains unclear. This CDR3 is 13 amino acids long. Germline V gene data show CDR1 as LNHDA and CDR2 as SQIVND (reference sequence). The V and J ends lost 3 bases and 8 bases respectively, with 10 bases between them.

The chain's CDR3 is CASSESRFSGNTIYF. In DNA, the CDR3 is TGTGCCAGCAGTGAATCCAGGTTCTCTGGAAACACCATATATTTT. The chain combines TRBV25-1 with TRBJ1-3; D uncertain. The CDR3 spans 15 residues. Trimming took off 1 base at V and 0 bases at J, with 7 bases between the two ends. The germline CDR1 and CDR2 sequences are MGHDK and SYGVNS.

This sequence joins TRBV7-8 and TRBJ2-6; no definite D call. Germline lookup yields CDR1 SGHVS and CDR2 FQNEAQ. The CDR3 has 19 residues. V was clipped by 0 bases and J by 2 bases, with 17 bases between them. The CDR3 here is CASSLALRSQIPGANVLTF. The CDR3 DNA reads TGTGCCAGCAGCTTAGCGCTTCGGTCACAGATTCCTGGGGCCAACGTCCTGACTTTC.

The CDR3: CASSLSQANTEAFF. For the CDR3, the DNA is TGTGCCAGCAGCTTGTCTCAGGCCAACACTGAAGCTTTCTTT. V and J are TRBV5-4 and TRBJ1-1, with D unclear. V was shortened by 1 base and J by 2 bases, with 9 bases between the two germline ends. CDR1 is SGHNT, CDR2 YYREEE, per germline (reference sequence). The CDR3 runs 14 residues.

The V gene is TRBV6-4, the J gene TRBJ2-3, with 14 bases identical to TRBD2. Germline V gene data show CDR1 as MRHNA and CDR2 as SNTAGT. Trimming cost V 0 bases and J 1 base; bases outside gene matches: 0. This CDR3 is 17 amino acids long. CDR3: CASSDSTSGGGTDTQYF. The CDR3 coding sequence is TGTGCCAGCAGTGACTCGACTAGCGGGGGGGGCACAGATACGCAGTATTTT.

The chain couples TRBV28 to TRBJ1-5; D is uncertain. Germline V gene lookup returns CDR1 MDHEN and CDR2 SYDVKM. The CDR3 extends over 15 amino acids. V was shortened by 5 bases and J by 4 bases, with 15 bases between the two germline ends. CDR3 protein: CASSTAQLPNQPQHF. CDR3 coding DNA: TGTGCCAGCAGTACTGCCCAACTTCCAAATCAGCCCCAGCATTTT. The full variable domain, rest sourced from reference TRBV28 and TRBJ1-5, is DVKVTQSSRYLVKRTGEKVFLECVQDMDHENMFWYRQDPGLGLRLIYFSYDVKMKEKGDIPEGYSVSREKKERFSLILESASTNQTSMYLCASSTAQLPNQPQHFGDGTRLSIL.

This chain uses TRBV13 with TRBJ1-6, with D perhaps matching TRBD1 (5 bases). In germline, CDR1 is PRHDT, CDR2 FYEKMQ (reference sequence). The CDR3 runs to 16 residues. Trimming pared 0 bases from V and 7 bases from J, leaving 13 bases between. In DNA form, the CDR3 reads TGTGCCAGCAGCTTAGGCATAGGGGTGAGGAATTCACCCCTCCACTTT. The encoded protein is CASSLGIGVRNSPLHF.

V and J are TRBV5-1 and TRBJ2-2, with D tentatively TRBD1 (5 bases). Germline CDR1 reads SGHRS; CDR2 reads YFSETQ. The CDR3 covers 16 residues. The V end was cut by 0 bases, the J end by 4 bases, with 13 bases between. The CDR3 is CASSLEGFRGTGELFF. CDR3 nucleotides: TGCGCCAGCAGCTTGGAGGGGTTCCGTGGCACCGGGGAGCTGTTTTTT.

The V gene is TRBV6-5, the J gene TRBJ1-6; TRBD1 matches 7 bases. CDR3 size: 14 residues. CDR1 is MNHEY, CDR2 SVGAGI, per germline. The junction had 6 bases not matched to a gene; V was cut back by 6 bases and J by 7 bases. The CDR3 region is CASSSDRSNSPLHF. CDR3 bases: TGTGCCAGCAGCTCGGACAGGTCGAATTCACCCCTCCACTTT.

The chain has TRBV6-5 and TRBJ2-3; D not resolved. Germline V lookup: CDR1 MNHEY, CDR2 SVGAGI. V lost 4 bases and J 0 bases, leaving 14 bases between the germline ends. CDR3 length: 16 amino acids. The CDR3 DNA sequence: TGTGCCAGCAGTTTTTCCTGGAGTACTAGCACAGATACGCAGTATTTT. Amino acids: CASSFSWSTSTDTQYF.

The genes are TRBV7-9 and TRBJ2-7; 10 nucleotides align to TRBD1. Germline assignment: CDR1 SEHNR and CDR2 FQNEAQ (reference sequence). The CDR3 has 15 amino acids. After removal of 4 bases from V and 2 bases from J, the junction contained 5 bases not matched to a gene. The CDR3 is CASSSTGTGAYEQYF. CDR3 sequence (DNA): TGTGCCAGCAGCTCGACCGGGACAGGGGCCTACGAGCAGTACTTC.

V usage is TRBV11-2 and J usage is TRBJ2-2, with D possibly matching TRBD2 (5 bases). V was pared by 2 bases and J by 0 bases, with 10 bases between. The CDR3 runs 16 residues. CDR1 is SGHAT, CDR2 FQNNGV, per germline. In nucleotides, the CDR3 is TGTGCCAGCAGCTTATCCGGAGGACCGAACACCGGGGAGCTGTTTTTT. Protein sequence: CASSLSGGPNTGELFF.

The gene calls are TRBV9 and TRBJ1-1; 9 positions agree with TRBD1. The germline gives CDR1 SGDLS, CDR2 YYNGEE. The CDR3 spans 15 residues. J was trimmed by 2 bases and V by 7 bases; bases with no gene match: 9. The CDR3 is CASSRWGQGNTEAFF. In DNA form, the CDR3 reads TGTGCCAGCTCCCGATGGGGACAGGGAAACACTGAAGCTTTCTTT.

The chain employs TRBV29-1 and TRBJ1-3; D is uncertain. Germline V gene sequence: CDR1 SQVTM, CDR2 ANQGSEA. Trimming removed 5 bases at V and 0 bases at J, with 11 bases between. The CDR3 runs to 14 residues. The DNA for the CDR3 is TGCAGCGTTTGGACTCTGAGCTCTGGAAACACCATATATTTT. Translated: CSVWTLSSGNTIYF.